These 3 T cell receptor beta chains share one sample of origin, sequenced in a study of spatial heterogeneity in lung cancer (dated by TCRdb to between 2018 and 2021). The time point label for this specimen denotes: sample taken at primary tumor resection. The library was obtained by 5' RACE. Sequencing took place on a NextSeq 500. In-frame beta chains were kept once TCRdb had trimmed the public reads at Q25 with fastp and called clones with MiXCR. Rows are unified per CDR3 protein, each entry keeping the most common DNA and genes. This sample is represented by about 92,000 distinct CDR3 sequences; approximately 12% of them were singletons. Of the sample, just over 40% falls within the top ten clones. This material consisted of PBMCs, taken at surgery. Every receptor here comes from a male donor with early-stage non-small cell lung cancer.

The chain links TRBV10-3 to TRBJ2-2, with 8 bases lining up with TRBD1. V trimming: 4 bases; J trimming: 4 bases; junction bases outside the gene matches: 2. CDR3 length: 14 amino acids. Germline V gene data show CDR1 as ENHRY and CDR2 as SYGVKD. The CDR3 protein is CAISGTGITGELFF. The CDR3 coding sequence is TGTGCCATCAGTGGGACAGGGATCACCGGGGAGCTGTTTTTT.

The J gene is TRBJ1-4, the V gene TRBV5-1, with D possibly matching TRBD1 (5 bases). The CDR3 covers 15 residues. CDR1 and CDR2 from the germline V gene are SGHRS and YFSETQ. The V end was cut by 2 bases, the J end by 6 bases, with 14 bases between. The CDR3 here is CASSFRGLRDEKLFF. In DNA form, the CDR3 reads TGCGCCAGCAGCTTCCGGGGACTGAGAGATGAAAAACTGTTTTTT.

This clonotype was seen a few times. The J gene is TRBJ2-2, the V gene TRBV7-2; 9 bases are a match to TRBD2. CDR1 is SGHTA, CDR2 FQGNSA, per germline. V shed 5 bases, J shed 5 bases, and the junction held 9 bases outside the gene matches. This CDR3 spans 16 amino acids. The CDR3 here is CASSPRLAELTGELFF. DNA of the CDR3: TGTGCCAGCAGCCCCAGACTAGCGGAGTTGACCGGGGAGCTGTTTTTT.